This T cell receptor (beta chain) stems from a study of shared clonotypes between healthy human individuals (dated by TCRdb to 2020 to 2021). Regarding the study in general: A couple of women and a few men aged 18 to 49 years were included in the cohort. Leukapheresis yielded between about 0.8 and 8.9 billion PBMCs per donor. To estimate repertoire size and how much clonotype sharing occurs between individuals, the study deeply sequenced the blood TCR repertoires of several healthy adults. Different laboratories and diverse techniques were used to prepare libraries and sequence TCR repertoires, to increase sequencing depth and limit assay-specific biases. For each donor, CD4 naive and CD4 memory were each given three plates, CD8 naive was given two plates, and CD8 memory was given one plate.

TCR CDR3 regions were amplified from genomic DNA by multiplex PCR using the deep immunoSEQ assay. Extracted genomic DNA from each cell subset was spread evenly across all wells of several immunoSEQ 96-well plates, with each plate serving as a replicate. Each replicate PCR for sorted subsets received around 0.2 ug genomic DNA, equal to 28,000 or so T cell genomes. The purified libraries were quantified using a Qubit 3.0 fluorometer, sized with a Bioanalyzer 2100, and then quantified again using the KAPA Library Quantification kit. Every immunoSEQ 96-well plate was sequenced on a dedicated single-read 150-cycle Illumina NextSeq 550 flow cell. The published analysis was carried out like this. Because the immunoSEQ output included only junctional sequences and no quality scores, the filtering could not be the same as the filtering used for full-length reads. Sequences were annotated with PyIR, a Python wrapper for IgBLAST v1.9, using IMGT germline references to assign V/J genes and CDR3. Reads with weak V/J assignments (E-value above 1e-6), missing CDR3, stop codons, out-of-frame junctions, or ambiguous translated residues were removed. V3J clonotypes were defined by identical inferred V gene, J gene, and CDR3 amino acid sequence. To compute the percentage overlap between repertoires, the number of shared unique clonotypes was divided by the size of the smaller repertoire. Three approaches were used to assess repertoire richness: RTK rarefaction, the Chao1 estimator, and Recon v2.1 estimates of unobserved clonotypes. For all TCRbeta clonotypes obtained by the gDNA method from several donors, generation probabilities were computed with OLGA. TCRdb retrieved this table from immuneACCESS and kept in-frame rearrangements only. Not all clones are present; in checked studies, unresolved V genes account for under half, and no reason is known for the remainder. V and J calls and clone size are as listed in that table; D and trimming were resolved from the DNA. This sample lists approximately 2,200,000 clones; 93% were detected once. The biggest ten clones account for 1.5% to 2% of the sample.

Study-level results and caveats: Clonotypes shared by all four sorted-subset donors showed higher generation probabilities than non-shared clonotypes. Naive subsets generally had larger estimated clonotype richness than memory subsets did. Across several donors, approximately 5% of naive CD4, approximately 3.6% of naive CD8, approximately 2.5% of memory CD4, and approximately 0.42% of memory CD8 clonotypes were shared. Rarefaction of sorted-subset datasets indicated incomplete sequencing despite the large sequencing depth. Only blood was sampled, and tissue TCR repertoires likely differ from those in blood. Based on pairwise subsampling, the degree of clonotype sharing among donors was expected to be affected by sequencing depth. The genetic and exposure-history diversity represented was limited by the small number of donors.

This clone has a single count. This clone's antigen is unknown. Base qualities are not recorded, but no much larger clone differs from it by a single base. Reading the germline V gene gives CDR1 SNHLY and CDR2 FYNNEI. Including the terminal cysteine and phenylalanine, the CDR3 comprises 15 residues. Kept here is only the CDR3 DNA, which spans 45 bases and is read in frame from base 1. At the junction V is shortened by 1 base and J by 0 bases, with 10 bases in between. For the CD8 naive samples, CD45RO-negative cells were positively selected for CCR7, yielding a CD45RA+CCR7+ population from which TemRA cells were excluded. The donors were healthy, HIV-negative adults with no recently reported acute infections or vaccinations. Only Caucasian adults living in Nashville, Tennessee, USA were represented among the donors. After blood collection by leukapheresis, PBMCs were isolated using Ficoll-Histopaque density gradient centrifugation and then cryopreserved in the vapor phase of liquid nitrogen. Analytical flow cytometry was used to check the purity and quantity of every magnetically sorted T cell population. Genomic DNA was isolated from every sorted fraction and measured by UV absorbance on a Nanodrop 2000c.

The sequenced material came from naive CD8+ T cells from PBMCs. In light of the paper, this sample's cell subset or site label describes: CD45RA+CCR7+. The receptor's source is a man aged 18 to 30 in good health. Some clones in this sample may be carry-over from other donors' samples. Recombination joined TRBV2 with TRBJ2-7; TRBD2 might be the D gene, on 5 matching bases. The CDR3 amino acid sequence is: CASSEDAGRSYEQYF. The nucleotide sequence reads TGTGCCAGCAGTGAAGATGCGGGCCGCTCCTACGAGCAGTACTTC. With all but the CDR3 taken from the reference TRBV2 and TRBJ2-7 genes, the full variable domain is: EPEVTQTPSHQVTQMGQEVILRCVPISNHLYFYWYRQILGQKVEFLVSFYNNEISEKSEIFDDQFSVERPDGSNFTLKIRSTKLEDSAMYFCASSEDAGRSYEQYFGPGTRLTVT.